This T cell receptor beta chain appears in the sequencing data of a study of early T cells in non-severe SARS-CoV-2 infection. The trim removed 4 bases at V and 8 bases at J, leaving 14 bases unmatched. The length of the CDR3 is 17 residues. Germline CDR1 is SGDLS and CDR2 is YYNGEE. TCRdb recomputed calls from the 5' RACE reads with MiXCR, one row per CDR3 protein. The data show around 72,000 distinct CDR3 sequences, about 9.5% seen once. The sequence came from an adult who was a healthcare worker with PCR-confirmed SARS-CoV-2 infection or an uninfected control (not recorded which). This specimen consisted of whole blood, obtained at baseline. This rearrangement joins TRBV9 to TRBJ2-1, with 11 bases fitting TRBD2. Written as DNA, the CDR3 is TGTGCCAGCAGCCAGAACTCGCTAGCGGGGGGCTTAGATGAGCAGTTCTTC. Translated, it gives CASSQNSLAGGLDEQFF. Drawing the rest from reference TRBV9 and TRBJ2-1, the complete variable domain is DSGVTQTPKHLITATGQRVTLRCSPRSGDLSVYWYQQSLDQGLQFLIQYYNGEERAKGNILERFSAQQFPDLHSELNLSSLELGDSALYFCASSQNSLAGGLDEQFFGPGTRLTVL.